This T cell receptor beta chain was identified in a study of blood T cell repertoires in COVID-19. Study background: Italy, Spain and the United States were the sources of the convalescent and acute COVID-19 samples.

Trimming left V 3 bases short and J 9 bases short, with 12 bases between. CDR3 size: 14 residues. Germline CDR1 and CDR2: ENHRY and SYGVKD. In the source study's methods: Estimation of nucleated cell counts relied on the amplification of reference gene primers. TCRdb keeps only in-frame clones here, not all; method: immunoSEQ multiplex PCR. Clonal size and the V and J genes are those of that table, whereas D and trimming came from the DNA. The sample includes 140,000 or so clones, about 90% seen only once; the top ten take roughly 1.5%. This TCR derives from a woman between 50 and 59 years old with acute or convalescent COVID-19. This rearrangement joins TRBV10-3 to TRBJ1-6; D uncertain. Source material: peripheral blood. This CDR3 reads CAISEEASGSPLHF. The CDR3 DNA is TGTGCCATCAGTGAAGAAGCCTCTGGTTCACCCCTCCACTTT.